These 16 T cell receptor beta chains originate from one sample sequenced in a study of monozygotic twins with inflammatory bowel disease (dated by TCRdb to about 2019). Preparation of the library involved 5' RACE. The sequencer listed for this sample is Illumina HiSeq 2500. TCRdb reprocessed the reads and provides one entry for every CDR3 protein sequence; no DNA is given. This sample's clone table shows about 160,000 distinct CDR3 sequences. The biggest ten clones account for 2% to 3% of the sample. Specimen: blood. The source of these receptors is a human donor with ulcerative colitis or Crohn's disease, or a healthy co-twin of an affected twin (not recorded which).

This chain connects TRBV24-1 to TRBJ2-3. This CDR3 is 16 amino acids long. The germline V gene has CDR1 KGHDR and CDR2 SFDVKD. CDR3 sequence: CATSDLQETSTDTQYF.

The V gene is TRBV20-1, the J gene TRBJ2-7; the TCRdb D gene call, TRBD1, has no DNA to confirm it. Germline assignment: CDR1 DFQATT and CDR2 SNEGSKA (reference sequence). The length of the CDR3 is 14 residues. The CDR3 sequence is CSAKPDRVTYEQYF.

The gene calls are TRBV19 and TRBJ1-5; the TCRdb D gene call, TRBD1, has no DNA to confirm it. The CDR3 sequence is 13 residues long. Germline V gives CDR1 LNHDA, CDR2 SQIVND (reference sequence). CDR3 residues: CASRTGKNQPQHF.

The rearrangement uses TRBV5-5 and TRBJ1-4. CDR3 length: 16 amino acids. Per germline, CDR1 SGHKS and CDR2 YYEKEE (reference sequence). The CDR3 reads CASSLHLRGGYEKLFF.

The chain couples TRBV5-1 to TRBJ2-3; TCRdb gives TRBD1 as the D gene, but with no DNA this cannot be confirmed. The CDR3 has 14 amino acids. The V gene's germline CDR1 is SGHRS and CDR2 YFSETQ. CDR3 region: CASSLTGFPDTQYF.

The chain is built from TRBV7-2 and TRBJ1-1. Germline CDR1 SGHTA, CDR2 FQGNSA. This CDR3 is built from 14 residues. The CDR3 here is CTSSLDLREGEAFF. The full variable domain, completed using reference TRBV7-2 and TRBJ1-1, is GAGVSQSPSNKVTEKGKDVELRCDPISGHTALYWYRQSLGQGLEFLIYFQGNSAPDKSGLPSDRFSAERTGGSVSTLTIQRTQQEDSAVYLCTSSLDLREGEAFFGQGTRLTVV.

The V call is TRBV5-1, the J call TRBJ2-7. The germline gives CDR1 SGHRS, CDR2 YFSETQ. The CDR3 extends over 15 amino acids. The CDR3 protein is CASSLAQGNPYEQYF.

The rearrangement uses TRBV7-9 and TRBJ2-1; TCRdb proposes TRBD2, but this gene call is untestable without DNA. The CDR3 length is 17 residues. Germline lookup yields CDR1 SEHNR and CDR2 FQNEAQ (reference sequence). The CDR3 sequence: CASSLGAGTSGYNEQFF.

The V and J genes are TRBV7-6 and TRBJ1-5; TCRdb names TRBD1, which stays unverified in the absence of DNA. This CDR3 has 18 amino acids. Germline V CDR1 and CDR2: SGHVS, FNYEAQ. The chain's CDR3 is CASSAEPGGYNSNQPQHF.

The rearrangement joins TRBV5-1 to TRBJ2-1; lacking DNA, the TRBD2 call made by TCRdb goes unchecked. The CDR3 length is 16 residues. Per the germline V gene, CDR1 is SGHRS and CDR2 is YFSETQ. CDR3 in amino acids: CASSGGGAGTPNEQFF.

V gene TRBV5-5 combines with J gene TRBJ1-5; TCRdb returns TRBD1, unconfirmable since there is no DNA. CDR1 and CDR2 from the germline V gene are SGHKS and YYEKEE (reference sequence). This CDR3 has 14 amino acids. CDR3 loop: CASSGGTADQPQHF.

CDR3: CSVSSTGGSYNEQFF. The V call is TRBV29-1, the J call TRBJ2-1; the D call from TCRdb, TRBD1, cannot be confirmed without DNA. The CDR3 spans 15 residues. In germline, CDR1 is SQVTM, CDR2 ANQGSEA.

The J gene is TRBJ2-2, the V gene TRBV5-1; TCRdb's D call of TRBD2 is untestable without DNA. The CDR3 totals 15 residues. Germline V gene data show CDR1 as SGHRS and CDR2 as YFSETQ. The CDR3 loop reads CASSTVAGNTGELFF.

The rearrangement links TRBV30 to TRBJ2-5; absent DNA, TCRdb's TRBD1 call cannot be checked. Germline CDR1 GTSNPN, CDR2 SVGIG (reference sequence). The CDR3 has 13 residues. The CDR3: CACPGGSQETQYF.

CDR3 sequence reads: CASSYYGTGASYEQYF. V gene TRBV6-5 combines with J gene TRBJ2-7; TCRdb lists TRBD1, though no DNA is available to test this call. The germline V gene has CDR1 MNHEY and CDR2 SVGAGI. The CDR3 has 16 amino acids.

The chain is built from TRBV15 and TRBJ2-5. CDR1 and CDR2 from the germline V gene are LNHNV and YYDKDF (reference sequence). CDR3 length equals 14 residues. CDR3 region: CATSGRQTEETQYF.